This TCR beta chain was sequenced for a study of T cells after yellow fever vaccination. The table lists this clonotype with many counts. Antigen specificity is unknown. Study results and limitations: Abundant clonotypes from the bulk population could contaminate FACS-sorted repertoires.

CDR1 is MDHEN and CDR2 is SYDVKM in the germline V gene. The junction had 7 bases not matched to a gene; V was cut back by 6 bases and J by 3 bases. CDR3 size: 15 residues. It was through 5'RACE template switching that TCR cDNA was made, with a universal primer site and UMIs added. TCRdb ran MiXCR on the 5' RACE reads and lists one entry per CDR3 protein. The table includes under 300,000 distinct CDR3 sequences, about 7% detected once. The TCR was taken from a man between 25 and 39 years old who received the YFV17D yellow fever vaccine. Sequences were derived from CD4+ T cells sorted from PBMCs, sampled 15 days after the yellow fever booster vaccination. This chain uses TRBV28 with TRBJ2-1, with 8 nucleotides matching TRBD1. In DNA, the CDR3 is TGTGCCAGCAGCCCGTCCGGGACAGGCTACAATGAGCAGTTCTTC. Translated, it gives CASSPSGTGYNEQFF.